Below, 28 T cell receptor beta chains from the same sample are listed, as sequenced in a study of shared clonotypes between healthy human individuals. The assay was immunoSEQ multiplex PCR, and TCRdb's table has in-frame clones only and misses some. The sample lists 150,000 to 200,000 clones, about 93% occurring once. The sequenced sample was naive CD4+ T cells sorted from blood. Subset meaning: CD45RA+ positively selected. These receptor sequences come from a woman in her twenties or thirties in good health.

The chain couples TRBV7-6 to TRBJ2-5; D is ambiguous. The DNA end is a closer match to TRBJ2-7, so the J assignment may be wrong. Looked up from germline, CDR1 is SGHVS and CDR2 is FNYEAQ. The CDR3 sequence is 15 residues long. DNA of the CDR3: TGTGCCAGCAGCCAATTACCGGGTCTGACCTACGAGCAGTACTTC. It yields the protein CASSQLPGLTYEQYF.

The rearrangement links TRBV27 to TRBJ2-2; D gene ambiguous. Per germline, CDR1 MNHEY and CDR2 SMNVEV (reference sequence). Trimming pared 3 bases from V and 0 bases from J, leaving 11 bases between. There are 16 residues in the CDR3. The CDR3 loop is CASSLHSTANTGELFF. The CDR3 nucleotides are TGTGCCAGCAGTTTGCATAGCACCGCGAACACCGGGGAGCTGTTTTTT.

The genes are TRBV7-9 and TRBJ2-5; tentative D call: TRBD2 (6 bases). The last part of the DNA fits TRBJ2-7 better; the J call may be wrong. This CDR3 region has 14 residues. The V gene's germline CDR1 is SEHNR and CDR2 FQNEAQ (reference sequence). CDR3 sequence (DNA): TGTGCCAGCAGCTTAAAACTAGCTCCAGTCGAGCAGTACTTC. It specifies CASSLKLAPVEQYF.

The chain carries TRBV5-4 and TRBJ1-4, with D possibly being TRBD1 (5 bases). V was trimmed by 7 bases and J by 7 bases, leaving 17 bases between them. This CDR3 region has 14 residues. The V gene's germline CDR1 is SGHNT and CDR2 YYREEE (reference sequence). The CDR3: CASSARLGAEKLFF. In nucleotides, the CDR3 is TGTGCCAGCTCCGCTAGGTTAGGGGCTGAAAAACTGTTTTTT.

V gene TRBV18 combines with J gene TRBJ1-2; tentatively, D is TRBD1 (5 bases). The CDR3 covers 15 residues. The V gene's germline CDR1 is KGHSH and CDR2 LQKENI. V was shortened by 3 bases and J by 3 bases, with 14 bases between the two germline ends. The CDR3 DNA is TGTGCCAGCTCACCCCAGGGTTATCGGGACTATGGCTACACCTTC. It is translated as CASSPQGYRDYGYTF.

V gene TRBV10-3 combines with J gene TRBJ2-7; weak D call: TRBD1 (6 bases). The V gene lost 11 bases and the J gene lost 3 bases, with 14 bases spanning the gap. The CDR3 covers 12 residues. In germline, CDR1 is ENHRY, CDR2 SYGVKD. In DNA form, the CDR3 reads TGTGCCTCATCACAGGGACGCTACGAGCAGTACTTC. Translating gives CASSQGRYEQYF.

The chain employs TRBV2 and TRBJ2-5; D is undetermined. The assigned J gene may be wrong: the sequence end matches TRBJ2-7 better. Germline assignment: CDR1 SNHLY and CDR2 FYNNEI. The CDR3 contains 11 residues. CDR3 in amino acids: CASSDSYEQYF. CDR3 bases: TGTGCCAGCAGTGACAGCTACGAGCAGTACTTC.

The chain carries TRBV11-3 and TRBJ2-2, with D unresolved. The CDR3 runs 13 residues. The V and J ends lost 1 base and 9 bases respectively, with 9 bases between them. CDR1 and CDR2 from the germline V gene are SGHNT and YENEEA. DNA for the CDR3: TGTGCCAGCAGCTTAGTATCGCCCAGGGAGCTGTTTTTT. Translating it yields CASSLVSPRELFF.

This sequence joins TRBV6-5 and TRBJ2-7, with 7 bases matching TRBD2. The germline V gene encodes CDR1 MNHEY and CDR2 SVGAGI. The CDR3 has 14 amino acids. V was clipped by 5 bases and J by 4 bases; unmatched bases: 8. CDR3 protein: CASSTGLPHYEQYF. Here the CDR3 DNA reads TGTGCCAGCAGTACGGGACTACCACATTACGAGCAGTACTTC.

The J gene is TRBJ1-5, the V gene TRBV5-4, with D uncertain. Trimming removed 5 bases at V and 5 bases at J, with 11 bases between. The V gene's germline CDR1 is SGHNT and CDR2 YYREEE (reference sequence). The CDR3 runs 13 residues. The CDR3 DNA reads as TGTGCCAGCAGTTATGACACCCATCAGCCCCAGCATTTT. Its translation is CASSYDTHQPQHF.

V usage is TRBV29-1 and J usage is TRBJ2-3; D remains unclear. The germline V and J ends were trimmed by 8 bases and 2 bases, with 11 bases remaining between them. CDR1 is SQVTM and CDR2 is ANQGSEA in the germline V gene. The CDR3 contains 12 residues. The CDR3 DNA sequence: TGCAGCCTTGGGCAGTCCACAGATACGCAGTATTTT. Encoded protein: CSLGQSTDTQYF.

For the CDR3, the DNA is TGTGCCAGCAGCTTATTTTCGGGGGCTAGTCCTAGAGAAAAACTGTTTTTT. Encoded protein: CASSLFSGASPREKLFF. The chain links TRBV7-8 to TRBJ1-4; possibly TRBD1 for D (6 bases). Germline V gene lookup returns CDR1 SGHVS and CDR2 FQNEAQ. Trimming removed 2 bases at V and 8 bases at J, with 21 bases between. The CDR3 length is 17 residues.

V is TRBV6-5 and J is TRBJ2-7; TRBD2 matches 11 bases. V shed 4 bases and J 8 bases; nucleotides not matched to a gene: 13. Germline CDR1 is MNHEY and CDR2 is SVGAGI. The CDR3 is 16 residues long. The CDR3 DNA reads TGTGCCAGCAGTTCGTCTAGCGGGAGGAGGCCTAGCAAGCAGTACTTC. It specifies CASSSSSGRRPSKQYF.

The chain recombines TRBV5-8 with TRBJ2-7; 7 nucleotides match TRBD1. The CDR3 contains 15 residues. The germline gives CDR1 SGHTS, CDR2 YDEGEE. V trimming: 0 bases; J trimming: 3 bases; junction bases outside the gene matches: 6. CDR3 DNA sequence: TGTGCCAGCAGCTTGGCGGGACAGAAGTTCTACGAGCAGTACTTC. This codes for CASSLAGQKFYEQYF.

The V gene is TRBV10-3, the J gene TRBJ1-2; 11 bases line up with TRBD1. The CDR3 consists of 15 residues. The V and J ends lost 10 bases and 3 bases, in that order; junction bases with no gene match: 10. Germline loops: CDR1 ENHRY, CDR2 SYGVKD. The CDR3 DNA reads TGTGCCACCCAAACCGGACAGGGGGCTCACTATGGCTACACCTTC. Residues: CATQTGQGAHYGYTF.

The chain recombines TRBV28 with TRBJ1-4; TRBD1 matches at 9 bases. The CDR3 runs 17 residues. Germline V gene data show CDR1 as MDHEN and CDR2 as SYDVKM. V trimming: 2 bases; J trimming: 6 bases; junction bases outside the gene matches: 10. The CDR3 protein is CASSLGDRGRPDEKLFF. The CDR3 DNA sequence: TGTGCCAGCAGTTTAGGAGACAGGGGGAGACCGGATGAAAAACTGTTTTTT.

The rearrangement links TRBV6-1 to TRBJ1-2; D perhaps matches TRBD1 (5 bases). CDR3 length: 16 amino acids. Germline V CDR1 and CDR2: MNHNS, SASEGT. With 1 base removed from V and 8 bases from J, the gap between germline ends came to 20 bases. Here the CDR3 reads CASSEEGLGLPGGYTF. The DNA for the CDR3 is TGTGCCAGCAGTGAAGAGGGTTTGGGGCTTCCCGGGGGCTACACCTTC.

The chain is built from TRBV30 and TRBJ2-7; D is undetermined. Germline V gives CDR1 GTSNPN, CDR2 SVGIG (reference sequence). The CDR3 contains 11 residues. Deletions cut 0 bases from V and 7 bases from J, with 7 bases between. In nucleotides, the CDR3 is TGTGCCTGGAGTGTCAGAAGGGAGCAGTACTTC. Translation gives CAWSVRREQYF. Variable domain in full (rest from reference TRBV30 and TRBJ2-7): SQTIHQWPATLVQPVGSPLSLECTVEGTSNPNLYWYRQAAGRGLQLLFYSVGIGQISSEVPQNLSASRPQDRQFILSSKKLLLSDSGFYLCAWSVRREQYFGPGTRLTVT.

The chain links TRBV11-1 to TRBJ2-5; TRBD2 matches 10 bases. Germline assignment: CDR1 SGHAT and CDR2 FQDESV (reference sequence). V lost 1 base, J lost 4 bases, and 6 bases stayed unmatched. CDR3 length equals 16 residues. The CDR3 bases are TGTGCCAGCAGCTTAGGGCTAGCGGGAGAGTCAGAGACCCAGTACTTC. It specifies CASSLGLAGESETQYF.

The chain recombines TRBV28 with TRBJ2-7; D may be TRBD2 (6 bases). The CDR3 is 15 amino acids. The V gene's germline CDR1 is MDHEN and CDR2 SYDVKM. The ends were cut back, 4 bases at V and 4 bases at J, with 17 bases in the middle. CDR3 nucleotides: TGTGCCAGCAGTTCAGGGACTCCCTTTGAGTACGAGCAGTACTTC. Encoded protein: CASSSGTPFEYEQYF.

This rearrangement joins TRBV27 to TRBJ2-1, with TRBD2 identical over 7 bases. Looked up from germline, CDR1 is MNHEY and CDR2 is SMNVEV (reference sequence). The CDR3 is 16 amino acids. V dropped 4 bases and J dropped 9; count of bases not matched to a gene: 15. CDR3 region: CASSSTGTNLYGEQFF. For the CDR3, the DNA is TGTGCCAGCAGTTCCACCGGGACTAACCTTTATGGTGAGCAGTTCTTC.

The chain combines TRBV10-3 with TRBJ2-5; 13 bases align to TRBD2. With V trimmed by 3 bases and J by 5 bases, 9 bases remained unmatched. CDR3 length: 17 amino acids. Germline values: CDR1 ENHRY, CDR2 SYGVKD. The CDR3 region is CAISDGTSGDIGETQYF. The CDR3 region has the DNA TGTGCCATCAGTGATGGGACTAGCGGGGATATAGGGGAGACCCAGTACTTC.

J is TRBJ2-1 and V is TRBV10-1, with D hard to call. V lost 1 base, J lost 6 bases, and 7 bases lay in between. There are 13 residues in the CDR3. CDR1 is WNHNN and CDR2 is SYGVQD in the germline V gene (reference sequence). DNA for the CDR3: TGCGCCAGCAGTGAGTTCTGGGGCAATGAGCAGTTCTTC. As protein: CASSEFWGNEQFF.

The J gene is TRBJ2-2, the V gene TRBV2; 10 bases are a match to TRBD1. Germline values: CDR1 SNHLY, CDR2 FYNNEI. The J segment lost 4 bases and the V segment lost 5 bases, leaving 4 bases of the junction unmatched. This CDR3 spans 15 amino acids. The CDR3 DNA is TGTGCCAGCAGTTGGGGACAGGGGACCACCGGGGAGCTGTTTTTT. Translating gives CASSWGQGTTGELFF.

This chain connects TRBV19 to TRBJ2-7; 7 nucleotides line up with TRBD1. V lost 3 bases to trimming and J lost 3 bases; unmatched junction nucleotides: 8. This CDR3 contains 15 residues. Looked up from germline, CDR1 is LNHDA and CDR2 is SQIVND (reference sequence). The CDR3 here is CASSMRTGGGYEQYF. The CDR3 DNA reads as TGTGCCAGTAGTATGAGGACAGGAGGCGGCTACGAGCAGTACTTC.

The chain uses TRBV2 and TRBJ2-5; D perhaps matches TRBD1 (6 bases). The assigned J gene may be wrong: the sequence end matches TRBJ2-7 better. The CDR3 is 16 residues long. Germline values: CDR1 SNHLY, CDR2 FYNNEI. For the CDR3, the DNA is TGTGCCAGCAGTGAATTTCAGGGGCTGGATGTCTACGAGCAGTACTTC. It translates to CASSEFQGLDVYEQYF.

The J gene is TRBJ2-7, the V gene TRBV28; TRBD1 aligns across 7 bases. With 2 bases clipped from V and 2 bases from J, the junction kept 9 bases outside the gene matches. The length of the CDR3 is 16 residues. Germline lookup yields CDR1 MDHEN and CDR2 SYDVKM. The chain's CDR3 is CASSLTPPGTAYEQYF. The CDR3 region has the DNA TGTGCCAGCAGTTTAACCCCTCCCGGGACAGCCTACGAGCAGTACTTC.

The CDR3 bases are TGTGCCAGCAGCCAAGGGTCGGGACCCTCCTACGAGCAGTACTTC. It codes for CASSQGSGPSYEQYF. The V gene is TRBV4-2, the J gene TRBJ2-7, with D tentatively TRBD1 or TRBD2 (5 bases each). Trimming took 1 base from V and 0 from J, leaving 10 bases between them. The germline CDR1 and CDR2 sequences are LGHNA and YNFKEQ. CDR3 length equals 15 residues.